Shown below are 24 T cell receptor beta chains from a single sample sequenced in a study of T-cell memory formation after mild COVID-19. TCRdb independently ran MiXCR on the 5' RACE reads; one entry per CDR3 protein. In the table there are hundreds of thousands of distinct CDR3 sequences, 8% to 9% of which are singletons. Sequencing used PBMCs or a T cell subset sorted from them (not recorded which). Every receptor here comes from a man between 18 and 29 years old who had mild COVID-19 (a few samples of this study predate the infection). Cell type and time point are not known.

The rearrangement links TRBV12-3 or TRBV12-4 to TRBJ2-7; TRBD1 agrees at 11 bases. Trimming at V came to 5 bases and at J to 7 bases, leaving 10 bases not matched to a gene. The CDR3 has 15 residues. In DNA, the CDR3 is TGTGCCAGCAGTACCTACGGGACAGGGGGTGGGGAGCAGTACTTC. The encoded protein is CASSTYGTGGGEQYF.

This clonotype was detected ten times or more. This chain uses TRBV10-3 with TRBJ2-1; weak D call: TRBD2 (5 bases). Germline lookup yields CDR1 ENHRY and CDR2 SYGVKD. The ends were cut back, 2 bases at V and 9 bases at J, with 8 bases in the middle. This CDR3 contains 12 residues. The CDR3 is CAISEREGEQFF. In DNA form, the CDR3 reads TGTGCCATCAGTGAGCGGGAAGGTGAGCAGTTCTTC.

There are a few counts of this clonotype. The chain joins TRBV19 to TRBJ2-7; TRBD1 matches 9 bases. CDR3 length: 17 residues. The trim removed 4 bases at V and 4 bases at J, leaving 14 bases unmatched. Germline V CDR1 and CDR2: LNHDA, SQIVND (reference sequence). CDR3: CASSKAHGTGLDYEQYV. The CDR3 DNA reads as TGTGCCAGTAGTAAGGCCCACGGGACAGGGCTGGATTACGAGCAGTACGTC.

The chain employs TRBV5-1 and TRBJ2-2; no reliable D call. V lost 0 bases to trimming and J lost 4 bases, with 7 bases between them. Germline lookup yields CDR1 SGHRS and CDR2 YFSETQ. This CDR3 is built from 14 residues. The CDR3 loop is CASSLETFTGELFF. Written as DNA, the CDR3 is TGCGCCAGCAGCTTGGAAACATTCACCGGGGAGCTGTTTTTT.

The chain uses TRBV4-2 and TRBJ2-3; a weak D match, TRBD2 (6 bases). The CDR3 has 17 amino acids. The germline V and J ends were trimmed by 1 base and 0 bases, with 14 bases remaining between them. Germline V gives CDR1 LGHNA, CDR2 YNFKEQ. The CDR3 DNA follows: TGTGCCAGCAGCCAAGGTTTTGCGGGATCTAGCACAGATACGCAGTATTTT. This translates into CASSQGFAGSSTDTQYF.

The rearrangement joins TRBV12-3 or TRBV12-4 to TRBJ1-1; D is unclear. The CDR3 covers 14 residues. V lost 3 bases and J 1 base, leaving 9 bases between the germline ends. CDR3 DNA sequence: TGTGCCAGCAGTTTGCGGGCGGCGAACACTGAAGCTTTCTTT. This translates into CASSLRAANTEAFF.

This sequence joins TRBV7-3 and TRBJ2-3; 8 bases are a match to TRBD1. CDR1 is SGHTA and CDR2 is FQGTGA in the germline V gene. The CDR3 is 15 residues long. Germline trimming cut 4 bases from V and 1 base from J; bases unmatched to any gene: 4. The DNA for the CDR3 is TGTGCCAGCAGCTCTCAGGGGGCTCGCACAGATACGCAGTATTTT. Translation gives CASSSQGARTDTQYF.

This clonotype showed up many times. The chain uses TRBV4-2 and TRBJ2-4, with D perhaps TRBD1 (5 bases). This CDR3 contains 16 residues. Per the germline V gene, CDR1 is LGHNA and CDR2 is YNFKEQ. Trimming cost V 0 bases and J 7 bases, with 16 bases left between them. The CDR3 sequence: CASSQDKDTSANIQYF. In DNA, the CDR3 is TGTGCCAGCAGCCAAGATAAGGACACCTCGGCGAACATTCAGTACTTC.

This clonotype showed up just a few times. The gene calls are TRBV24-1 and TRBJ1-6; 9 positions agree with TRBD1. Germline V CDR1 and CDR2: KGHDR, SFDVKD. The CDR3 extends over 14 amino acids. V trimming: 4 bases; J trimming: 13 bases; junction bases outside the gene matches: 7. The CDR3 loop is CATSEGTGLMPLHF. The CDR3 DNA sequence: TGTGCCACCAGTGAGGGGACAGGGCTAATGCCCCTCCACTTT.

This clonotype was found a few times. The chain recombines TRBV5-1 with TRBJ2-3; D may be TRBD2 (5 bases). Germline V gene sequence: CDR1 SGHRS, CDR2 YFSETQ. The CDR3 totals 13 residues. V lost 3 bases and J 5 bases, leaving 10 bases between the germline ends. The DNA of the CDR3 is TGCGCCAGCAGCTCGGAGGCCATAGATACGCAGTATTTT. Its translation is CASSSEAIDTQYF.

This clonotype was seen a few times. This sequence joins TRBV5-1 and TRBJ2-3; no clear D gene. The CDR3 runs 15 residues. In germline, CDR1 is SGHRS, CDR2 YFSETQ. The V and J ends lost 0 bases and 2 bases respectively, with 10 bases between them. This CDR3 reads CASSLGGSPTDTQYF. The CDR3 nucleotides are TGCGCCAGCAGCTTGGGAGGCAGCCCCACAGATACGCAGTATTTT.

The chain uses TRBV20-1 and TRBJ2-1; D uncertain. The V gene's germline CDR1 is DFQATT and CDR2 SNEGSKA (reference sequence). The CDR3 sequence is 14 residues long. V was clipped by 4 bases and J by 0 bases, with 10 bases between them. The chain's CDR3 is CSAITHSSYNEQFF. CDR3 DNA sequence: TGCAGTGCTATCACGCATAGCTCCTACAATGAGCAGTTCTTC.

This clonotype has a count of ten or more. The chain joins TRBV20-1 to TRBJ1-5; D is undetermined. CDR1 is DFQATT and CDR2 is SNEGSKA in the germline V gene (reference sequence). The CDR3 consists of 14 residues. Trimming shortened V by 6 bases and J by 3 bases, and 15 bases separated the two germline ends. The CDR3: CSARTPSDNQPQHF. The CDR3, as DNA: TGCAGTGCCAGGACTCCCTCAGACAATCAGCCCCAGCATTTT.

V usage is TRBV20-1 and J usage is TRBJ2-7; D is ambiguous. The CDR3 covers 11 residues. Germline loops: CDR1 DFQATT, CDR2 SNEGSKA (reference sequence). With 4 bases removed from V and 6 bases from J, the gap between germline ends came to 10 bases. CDR3 sequence reads: CSATRGGEQYF. CDR3 coding DNA: TGCAGTGCTACCCGTGGTGGCGAGCAGTACTTC.

The chain combines TRBV5-1 with TRBJ1-1, with 12 bases identical to TRBD1. Germline V gives CDR1 SGHRS, CDR2 YFSETQ. Trimming took 5 bases from V and 5 from J; bases not matched to a gene: 10. This CDR3 comprises 16 residues. CDR3 sequence: CASSAGQGAGETEAFF. Written as DNA, the CDR3 is TGCGCCAGCAGTGCGGGACAGGGGGCCGGGGAGACTGAAGCTTTCTTT.

This clonotype came up a few times. The chain employs TRBV10-3 and TRBJ2-5; 7 nucleotides line up with TRBD1. The J segment lost 5 bases and the V segment lost 6 bases, leaving 3 bases of the junction unmatched. Looked up from germline, CDR1 is ENHRY and CDR2 is SYGVKD. This CDR3 has 12 amino acids. The CDR3 nucleotides read TGTGCCATCAGGGAGACAGGGGAGACCCAGTACTTC. Translation: CAIRETGETQYF.

This clonotype has only a few counts. The V call is TRBV5-1, the J call TRBJ1-2; possibly TRBD1 for D (5 bases). Germline V lookup: CDR1 SGHRS, CDR2 YFSETQ. The CDR3 extends over 15 amino acids. V dropped 0 bases and J dropped 4 bases, with 13 bases sitting between them. As DNA, the CDR3 is TGCGCCAGCAGCTTGGCCGCCGGCGGGGGCTATGGCTACACCTTC. It codes for CASSLAAGGGYGYTF.

The table lists this clonotype with a few counts. The V gene is TRBV5-1, the J gene TRBJ2-3, with 8 bases identical to TRBD1. Germline CDR1 is SGHRS and CDR2 is YFSETQ. The CDR3 consists of 15 residues. V lost 4 bases, J lost 6 bases, and 10 bases stayed unmatched. DNA of the CDR3: TGCGCCAGCAGCCCCGACAGGGGAATGAGGGATACGCAGTATTTT. Protein sequence: CASSPDRGMRDTQYF.

This chain connects TRBV20-1 to TRBJ2-3; D is undetermined. Germline values: CDR1 DFQATT, CDR2 SNEGSKA (reference sequence). The CDR3 has 11 amino acids. The V gene lost 5 bases and the J gene lost 6 bases, with 9 bases spanning the gap. The CDR3 DNA sequence: TGCAGTGCTGGACCGGCGGATACGCAGTATTTT. Translated: CSAGPADTQYF.

To note about this clonotype: A read error may account for a junction end that differs from germline. The chain links TRBV12-5 to TRBJ2-7, with D possibly being TRBD1 (6 bases). Germline values: CDR1 LGHNT, CDR2 FRNRAP. CDR3 size: 13 residues. The CDR3 DNA reads as TGTGCTAGTGGATTGGGCAGGGGCTACGAGCAGTACTTC. Its translation is CASGLGRGYEQYF.

There are a few counts of this clonotype. This chain connects TRBV28 to TRBJ2-5; D may be TRBD1 (5 bases). The CDR3 runs to 13 residues. CDR1 and CDR2 from the germline V gene are MDHEN and SYDVKM. V shed 6 bases and J shed 4 bases, with 12 bases lying between them. In DNA form, the CDR3 reads TGTGCCAGCAGCCCGACAGCTAGAGAGACCCAGTACTTC. Its translation is CASSPTARETQYF.

This clonotype showed up many times. This rearrangement joins TRBV10-2 to TRBJ2-7; D assignment may be TRBD1 or TRBD2 (5 bases each). The CDR3 spans 14 residues. The V gene's germline CDR1 is WSHSY and CDR2 SAAADI. The ends were cut back, 4 bases at V and 3 bases at J, with 13 bases in the middle. CDR3 nucleotide sequence: TGCGCCAGCAGTGGCGTCCGGGACGGCTACGAGCAGTACTTC. Translated: CASSGVRDGYEQYF.

The chain recombines TRBV5-1 with TRBJ2-4; TRBD1 aligns across 7 bases. The CDR3 sequence is 16 residues long. Trimming cost V 4 bases and J 0 bases; bases outside gene matches: 7. The germline gives CDR1 SGHRS, CDR2 YFSETQ. CDR3 nucleotides: TGCGCCAGCAGCCCAGGGACAGTTTTAGCCAAAAACATTCAGTACTTC. It specifies CASSPGTVLAKNIQYF.

In this sample, this clonotype turned up a few times. The chain uses TRBV10-3 and TRBJ2-3; 7 nucleotides agree with TRBD2. The CDR3 extends over 13 amino acids. J was trimmed by 5 bases and V by 8 bases; bases with no gene match: 7. From germline, CDR1 is ENHRY and CDR2 SYGVKD. In nucleotides, the CDR3 is TGTGCCATCTCCAGGGCGGGGGAAGATACGCAGTATTTT. Translated: CAISRAGEDTQYF.